The clone carrying this T cell receptor (beta chain) showed up just once. The source of the sample is a study of control samples from healthy donors and cancer patients. V dropped 2 bases and J dropped 6; count of bases not matched to a gene: 15. The CDR3 is 17 residues long. The V gene's germline CDR1 is KGHSH and CDR2 LQKENI. Libraries were prepared by immunoSEQ multiplex PCR; TCRdb keeps only in-frame clonotypes and omits some of them. The table includes approximately 140,000 clones, 94% detected once. This chain connects TRBV18 to TRBJ1-1, with 7 bases lining up with TRBD1. This clonotype originated in a man aged 40-50 years in good health. Sequencing input: blood. As DNA, the CDR3 is TGTGCCAGCTCACCATTCGGAACAGGGGTGGAGGGGGCTGAAGCTTTCTTT. This sequence encodes CASSPFGTGVEGAEAFF. Complete variable domain (other parts from reference TRBV18 and TRBJ1-1): NAGVMQNPRHLVRRRGQEARLRCSPMKGHSHVYWYRQLPEEGLKFMVYLQKENIIDESGMPKERFSAEFPKEGPSILRIQQVVRGDSAAYFCASSPFGTGVEGAEAFFGQGTRLTVV.